What follows are 27 T cell receptor beta chains derived from one specimen sequenced in a study of blood T cell repertoires in COVID-19. The table came from immunoSEQ multiplex PCR; TCRdb's copy has only in-frame clones and leaves some out. The table shows some 150,000 clones, with around 87% occurring only once. Source material: peripheral blood. These receptors were taken from a woman aged 40 to 50 with acute or convalescent COVID-19.

The chain joins TRBV9 to TRBJ2-1, with TRBD1 matching over 7 bases. Germline CDR1 reads SGDLS; CDR2 reads YYNGEE. V lost 4 bases and J lost 0; bases outside the gene matches: 10. This CDR3 region has 17 residues. The CDR3 nucleotides read TGTGCCAGCAGCCCTCTGGGACAGCTGAGCTCCTACAATGAGCAGTTCTTC. This sequence encodes CASSPLGQLSSYNEQFF.

CDR3 protein: CASRSYRESPYEQYF. CDR3 DNA: TGTGCCAGCAGGAGTTACAGGGAAAGCCCCTACGAGCAGTACTTC. V and J are TRBV11-2 and TRBJ2-7; the D gene is possibly TRBD1 (6 bases). Germline V CDR1 and CDR2: SGHAT, FQNNGV. Between the trimmed V and J ends, which lost 6 bases and 2 bases, there was a span of 17 bases. The CDR3 runs 15 residues.

In this sample, this clone turned up a few times. The chain employs TRBV27 and TRBJ1-2, with a possible D match to TRBD1 (6 bases). Germline loops: CDR1 MNHEY, CDR2 SMNVEV (reference sequence). V was cut by 6 bases and J by 4 bases, with 12 bases left in between. This CDR3 is 13 amino acids long. The CDR3 here is CASSTTGPYGYTF. CDR3 nucleotide sequence: TGTGCCAGCAGCACAACAGGGCCCTATGGCTACACCTTC.

This clone came up a few times. The chain links TRBV7-9 to TRBJ2-7; D gene ambiguous. The germline V gene has CDR1 SEHNR and CDR2 FQNEAQ (reference sequence). This CDR3 has 14 amino acids. The ends were cut back, 1 base at V and 6 bases at J, with 13 bases in the middle. CDR3: CASSLGTPIPEQYF. As DNA, the CDR3 is TGTGCCAGCAGCTTAGGAACTCCGATTCCCGAGCAGTACTTC.

This chain connects TRBV3-1 (or the pseudogene TRBV3-2) to TRBJ1-3; D gene ambiguous. Between the trimmed V and J ends, which lost 6 bases and 5 bases, there was a span of 14 bases. The germline CDR1 and CDR2 sequences are LGHDT and YNNKEL (reference sequence). The CDR3 length is 14 residues. The CDR3 DNA is TGTGCCAGCAGTACTGATGGAGGGAGAAACACCATATATTTT. The encoded protein is CASSTDGGRNTIYF.

This chain connects TRBV5-1 to TRBJ1-5; TRBD1 matches 7 bases. Germline CDR1 is SGHRS and CDR2 is YFSETQ. With 1 base clipped from V and 3 bases from J, the junction kept 4 bases outside the gene matches. This CDR3 is 15 amino acids long. Here the CDR3 DNA reads TGCGCCAGCAGCTTGACAGGGGCCGACAATCAGCCCCAGCATTTT. It encodes CASSLTGADNQPQHF.

The rearrangement links TRBV6-5 to TRBJ2-7; no firm D call. The V and J ends lost 7 bases and 7 bases respectively, with 14 bases between them. The CDR3 is 12 residues long. Looked up from germline, CDR1 is MNHEY and CDR2 is SVGAGI. CDR3 sequence: CASTRLTGEQYF. The CDR3 DNA sequence: TGTGCCAGCACGCGATTGACTGGAGAGCAGTACTTC.

The V call is TRBV27, the J call TRBJ1-1, with D perhaps TRBD1 (6 bases). CDR1 is MNHEY, CDR2 SMNVEV, per germline (reference sequence). V was pared by 4 bases and J by 4 bases, with 7 bases between. The CDR3 is 12 residues long. The CDR3: CASSSGATEAFF. In DNA form, the CDR3 reads TGTGCCAGCAGTTCAGGGGCCACTGAAGCTTTCTTT.

The chain recombines TRBV5-1 with TRBJ2-3, with TRBD2 matching over 8 bases. CDR3 length equals 15 residues. The junction had 2 bases not matched to a gene; V was cut back by 1 base and J by 1 base. Germline CDR1 is SGHRS and CDR2 is YFSETQ. CDR3 in DNA: TGCGCCAGCAGCTTGCTGCGGGAGGGCACAGATACGCAGTATTTT. It translates to CASSLLREGTDTQYF.

J is TRBJ1-5 and V is TRBV7-2; 10 nucleotides match TRBD1. V shed 5 bases, J shed 9 bases, and the junction held 7 bases outside the gene matches. CDR1 SGHTA and CDR2 FQGNSA come from the germline V gene. The CDR3 extends over 14 amino acids. This CDR3 reads CASSQTGGWGPQHF. The CDR3 DNA reads TGTGCCAGCAGCCAGACAGGGGGCTGGGGGCCCCAGCATTTT.

This chain connects TRBV2 to TRBJ1-5; TRBD1 matches 7 bases. The CDR3 is made up of 15 amino acids. V lost 0 bases and J lost 6; bases outside the gene matches: 5. Looked up from germline, CDR1 is SNHLY and CDR2 is FYNNEI. The CDR3 DNA sequence: TGTGCCAGCAGTGAAGCGCAGGGGGGTCGTCAGCCCCAGCATTTT. The encoded protein is CASSEAQGGRQPQHF.

CDR3 in amino acids: CASSLWPNKYNEQFF. CDR3 nucleotides: TGTGCCAGCAGCTTATGGCCGAATAAATACAATGAGCAGTTCTTC. The chain is built from TRBV7-2 and TRBJ2-1; D remains unclear. V shed 2 bases and J shed 4 bases, with 12 bases lying between them. This CDR3 region has 15 residues. Germline lookup yields CDR1 SGHTA and CDR2 FQGNSA.

The rearrangement links TRBV2 to TRBJ2-3; D not certain. Trimming stripped 6 bases from V and 2 bases from J, with 12 bases between. The CDR3 spans 14 residues. Germline-derived CDR1 and CDR2 are SNHLY and FYNNEI. In DNA form, the CDR3 reads TGTGCCAGCAGCGCCCCGCAGGTCACAGATACGCAGTATTTT. It encodes CASSAPQVTDTQYF.

V and J are TRBV5-5 and TRBJ1-2; D uncertain. V shed 0 bases and J shed 8 bases, with 11 bases lying between them. Germline V CDR1 and CDR2: SGHKS, YYEKEE (reference sequence). The length of the CDR3 is 13 residues. In DNA, the CDR3 is TGTGCCAGCAGCTTGGGAGGGTCAGGCGGCTACACCTTC. It is translated as CASSLGGSGGYTF.

The rearrangement links TRBV5-4 to TRBJ2-5, with 10 bases fitting TRBD2. The J segment lost 4 bases and the V segment lost 1 base, leaving 13 bases of the junction unmatched. From germline, CDR1 is SGHNT and CDR2 YYREEE (reference sequence). The CDR3 contains 18 residues. CDR3 sequence reads: CASSLILTLAGVVETQYF. The CDR3 DNA is TGTGCCAGCAGCTTGATACTTACCCTAGCGGGAGTGGTAGAGACCCAGTACTTC.

This sequence joins TRBV11-2 and TRBJ1-1, with no clear D. Germline loops: CDR1 SGHAT, CDR2 FQNNGV. Trimming stripped 0 bases from V and 3 bases from J, with 11 bases between. The CDR3 totals 15 residues. The CDR3, as DNA: TGTGCCAGCAGCTTAGACGCTCGATGGCACACTGAAGCTTTCTTT. Its protein is CASSLDARWHTEAFF.

V gene TRBV5-1 combines with J gene TRBJ2-1; 8 bases agree with TRBD2. The germline V gene encodes CDR1 SGHRS and CDR2 YFSETQ. The length of the CDR3 is 16 residues. V was pared by 0 bases and J by 7 bases, with 9 bases of the junction left unmatched. CDR3 in amino acids: CASSLVPGGPENEQFF. The CDR3 nucleotides are TGCGCCAGCAGCTTGGTACCGGGAGGGCCAGAAAATGAGCAGTTCTTC.

This chain connects TRBV19 to TRBJ2-1; TRBD2 matches 14 bases. There are 20 residues in the CDR3. Trimming at V came to 5 bases and at J to 4 bases, leaving 16 bases not matched to a gene. Germline V gene data show CDR1 as LNHDA and CDR2 as SQIVND (reference sequence). CDR3 nucleotides: TGTGCCAGTAGTCGATACGGGACTAGCGGGAGTAGGGGCCTTTACAATGAGCAGTTCTTC. Translation: CASSRYGTSGSRGLYNEQFF.

This clone showed up just once. CDR3 sequence reads: CAWGPDSIYGYTF. In nucleotides, the CDR3 is TGTGCCTGGGGCCCGGACAGCATTTATGGCTACACCTTC. This chain joins TRBV30 and TRBJ1-2; perhaps TRBD1 as D (6 bases). The germline gives CDR1 GTSNPN, CDR2 SVGIG (reference sequence). The CDR3 consists of 13 residues. Trimming left V 5 bases short and J 5 bases short, with 15 bases between. The full variable domain, rest sourced from reference TRBV30 and TRBJ1-2, is SQTIHQWPATLVQPVGSPLSLECTVEGTSNPNLYWYRQAAGRGLQLLFYSVGIGQISSEVPQNLSASRPQDRQFILSSKKLLLSDSGFYLCAWGPDSIYGYTFGSGTRLTVV.

The chain joins TRBV10-3 to TRBJ1-4; D ambiguous. CDR1 is ENHRY, CDR2 SYGVKD, per germline. The CDR3 covers 13 residues. The V end was cut by 4 bases, the J end by 8 bases, with 11 bases between. This chain's CDR3 is CAISVGGGEKLFF. CDR3 nucleotides: TGTGCCATCAGTGTAGGAGGAGGAGAAAAACTGTTTTTT.

The V and J genes are TRBV11-3 and TRBJ2-2, with 7 bases aligning to TRBD2. Germline CDR1 reads SGHNT; CDR2 reads YENEEA. V dropped 3 bases and J dropped 4; count of bases not matched to a gene: 5. This CDR3 is built from 15 residues. Here the CDR3 reads CASSFGGRGTGELFF. Here the CDR3 DNA reads TGTGCCAGCAGCTTTGGCGGGAGAGGCACCGGGGAGCTGTTTTTT. Together with reference TRBV11-3 and TRBJ2-2, the CDR3 gives the full variable domain: EAGVVQSPRYKIIEKKQPVAFWCNPISGHNTLYWYLQNLGQGPELLIRYENEEAVDDSQLPKDRFSAERLKGVDSTLKIQPAELGDSAVYLCASSFGGRGTGELFFGEGSRLTVL.

V is TRBV9 and J is TRBJ1-3, with 9 bases fitting TRBD1. V trimming: 3 bases; J trimming: 0 bases; junction bases outside the gene matches: 1. This CDR3 region has 15 residues. Germline V gene lookup returns CDR1 SGDLS and CDR2 YYNGEE. The CDR3 region is CASSEGQGSGNTIYF. The CDR3 DNA is TGTGCCAGCAGCGAGGGACAGGGCTCTGGAAACACCATATATTTT.

Written as DNA, the CDR3 is TGTGCCAGCAGCGGCGCACCTCCGGGACAGGGGTCCAACGAGCAGTACTTC. Protein product: CASSGAPPGQGSNEQYF. This chain joins TRBV5-4 and TRBJ2-7; 10 bases map to TRBD1. CDR1 and CDR2 (germline): SGHNT, YYREEE (reference sequence). Losses at the gene ends were 4 bases for V and 5 bases for J; bases not matched to a gene: 15. The CDR3 has 17 amino acids.

This sequence joins TRBV7-2 and TRBJ1-5; TRBD1 agrees at 9 bases. This CDR3 comprises 13 residues. Germline trimming cut 4 bases from V and 7 bases from J; bases unmatched to any gene: 2. Germline lookup yields CDR1 SGHTA and CDR2 FQGNSA. DNA of the CDR3: TGTGCCAGCAGCTACAGGGGGCAGCAGCCCCAGCATTTT. This codes for CASSYRGQQPQHF. Complete variable domain (other parts from reference TRBV7-2 and TRBJ1-5): GAGVSQSPSNKVTEKGKDVELRCDPISGHTALYWYRQSLGQGLEFLIYFQGNSAPDKSGLPSDRFSAERTGGSVSTLTIQRTQQEDSAVYLCASSYRGQQPQHFGDGTRLSIL.

The CDR3 loop reads CASSFLGSSYEQYF. The CDR3 DNA sequence: TGTGCCAGCAGTTTCCTCGGTAGCTCCTACGAGCAGTACTTC. The chain uses TRBV6-6 and TRBJ2-7; D ambiguous. With 4 bases removed from V and 0 bases from J, the gap between germline ends came to 10 bases. The germline V gene encodes CDR1 MNHNY and CDR2 SVGAGI (reference sequence). The CDR3 has 14 residues.

This sequence joins TRBV5-1 and TRBJ2-7, with 7 bases identical to TRBD1. CDR1 and CDR2 from the germline V gene are SGHRS and YFSETQ. This CDR3 has 16 residues. Trimming removed 0 bases from V and 6 bases from J; junction bases left unmatched: 12. CDR3 in DNA: TGCGCCAGCAGCTTGGCCTCGACAGGGAAATCGGGCGAGCAGTACTTC. This encodes CASSLASTGKSGEQYF.

This sequence joins TRBV4-3 and TRBJ2-2; D call uncertain. Trimming cost V 3 bases and J 2 bases, with 10 bases left between them. CDR1 is LGHNA, CDR2 YSLEER, per germline. There are 15 residues in the CDR3. The CDR3 spells CASSQERGNTGELFF. The CDR3 nucleotides are TGCGCCAGCAGCCAGGAAAGAGGTAACACCGGGGAGCTGTTTTTT.